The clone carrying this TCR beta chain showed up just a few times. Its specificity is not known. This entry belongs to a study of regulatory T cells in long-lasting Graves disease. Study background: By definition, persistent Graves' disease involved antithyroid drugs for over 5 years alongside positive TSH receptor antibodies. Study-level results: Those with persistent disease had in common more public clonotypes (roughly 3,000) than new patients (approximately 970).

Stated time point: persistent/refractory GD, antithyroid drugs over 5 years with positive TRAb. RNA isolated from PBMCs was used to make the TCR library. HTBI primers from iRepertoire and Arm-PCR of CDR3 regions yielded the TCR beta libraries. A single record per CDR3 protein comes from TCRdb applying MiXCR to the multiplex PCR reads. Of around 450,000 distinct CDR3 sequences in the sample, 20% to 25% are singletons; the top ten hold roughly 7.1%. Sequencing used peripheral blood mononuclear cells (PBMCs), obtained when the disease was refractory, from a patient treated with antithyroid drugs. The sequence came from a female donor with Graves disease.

CDR3 protein: CSARPSGFSEAFF. In DNA form, the CDR3 reads TGCAGTGCTAGACCGTCAGGGTTTTCTGAAGCTTTCTTT. The gene calls are TRBV20-1 and TRBJ1-1; possibly TRBD1 for D (5 bases). The V end was cut by 2 bases, the J end by 6 bases, with 13 bases between. Germline lookup yields CDR1 DFQATT and CDR2 SNEGSKA (reference sequence). The CDR3 has 13 amino acids.